This T cell receptor (beta chain) is from a study of blood T cells in healthy people across ages. Study-level results: Per million T cells, TCR beta diversity dropped roughly linearly as age increased.

Alongside a J-beta primer mix, a sample-barcoded 5' primer served in a second PCR lasting roughly 7 to 11 cycles. TCRdb ran MiXCR on the 5' RACE reads and lists one entry per CDR3 protein. This sample has about 1.8 million distinct CDR3 sequences, with 49% found just once. The CDR3 spans 14 residues. Trimming shortened V by 2 bases and J by 5 bases, and 10 bases separated the two germline ends. Germline values: CDR1 MNHEY, CDR2 SVGAGI. On this clonotype: Its matching antigen is unknown.

The chain carries TRBV6-5 and TRBJ2-1, with D hard to call. The sample comprised blood. The sequence was obtained from a woman aged 40 to 50 in good health. The CDR3 region has the DNA TGTGCCAGCAGTTACGGTCAGCCCAACAATGAGCAGTTCTTC. The encoded protein is CASSYGQPNNEQFF.